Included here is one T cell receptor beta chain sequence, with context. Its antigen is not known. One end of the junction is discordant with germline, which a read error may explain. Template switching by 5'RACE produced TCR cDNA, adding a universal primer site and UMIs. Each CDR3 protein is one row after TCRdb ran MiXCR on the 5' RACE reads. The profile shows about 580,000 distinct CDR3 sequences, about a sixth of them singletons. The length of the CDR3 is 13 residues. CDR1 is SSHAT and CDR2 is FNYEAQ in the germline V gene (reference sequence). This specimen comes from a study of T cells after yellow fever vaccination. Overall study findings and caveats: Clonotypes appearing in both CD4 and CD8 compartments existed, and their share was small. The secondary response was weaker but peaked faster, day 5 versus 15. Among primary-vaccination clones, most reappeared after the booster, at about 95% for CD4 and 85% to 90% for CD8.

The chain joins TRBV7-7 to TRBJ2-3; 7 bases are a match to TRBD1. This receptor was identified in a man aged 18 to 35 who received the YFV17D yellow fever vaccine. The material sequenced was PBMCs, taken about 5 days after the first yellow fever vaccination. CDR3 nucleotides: TGTGCTAGCAGCACAGGGGCAAGGGATACGCAGTATTTT. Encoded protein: CASSTGARDTQYF.